This TCR beta chain derives from a study of cytomegalovirus exposure and HLA in healthy donors. For the study at large: There were approximately 80 million unique TCRs (from HLA-typed donors) in an early data release. Regarding the study as a whole: It emerged from a later analysis that several of the most significant clusters appeared to be linked to common viral pathogens.

Vbeta (60) and Jbeta (13) primers were used in the PCR. This table comes from immunoSEQ multiplex PCR, and its TCRdb copy is limited to in-frame clones, with some not included. Of 210,000 or so clones in the sample, around 85% are singletons; the top ten hold 1% to 1.5%. As to this clone: Its antigen remains unknown.

After removal of 2 bases from V and 11 bases from J, the junction contained 12 bases not matched to a gene. CDR1 is KGHSH, CDR2 LQKENI, per germline. The CDR3 is 15 amino acids. The TCR sequence derives from a human donor in good health. V and J are TRBV18 and TRBJ2-1; 7 nucleotides match TRBD1. Input material: PBMCs. CDR3 in amino acids: CASSPVGTASMQQFF. The CDR3 nucleotides are TGTGCCAGCTCACCAGTCGGGACAGCCTCAATGCAGCAGTTCTTC.